The entry that follows covers one TCR beta chain sequence. What it recognizes is unknown. Trimming removed 7 bases at V and 0 bases at J, with 10 bases between. The CDR3 is made up of 13 amino acids. Germline values: CDR1 SEHNR, CDR2 FQNEAQ (reference sequence). 60 Vbeta and 13 Jbeta primers were used in PCR. Produced via immunoSEQ multiplex PCR; TCRdb's table is partial and in-frame only. The data hold 140,000 to 150,000 clones, with more than 9.5% observed a single time. This sample is part of a study of cytomegalovirus exposure and HLA in healthy donors. General observations from the study: According to reports, the classifier identified cytomegalovirus status with high specificity and sensitivity.

The genes are TRBV7-9 and TRBJ2-7, with TRBD1 as a possible D gene (6 bases). The sequenced sample consisted of PBMCs. The source is a man aged 45-65 years in good health and CMV-seronegative. Written as DNA, the CDR3 is TGTGCCAGCACCTACAGGGACTCCTACGAGCAGTACTTC. It is translated as CASTYRDSYEQYF.